A selection of T cell receptor beta chains follows, all from one sample in a study of blood T cell repertoires in COVID-19. Libraries were prepared by immunoSEQ multiplex PCR; TCRdb keeps only in-frame clonotypes and omits some of them. The table has roughly 410,000 clones, around 89% seen once. The sample comprised peripheral blood. Receptors originate from a woman aged 40 to 50 with COVID-19, enrolled during active disease. Both conserved end residues are trimmed from each CDR3.

TRBJ2-3 | TRBV7-2 | ASTRTFPRSGRTDTQY
TRBJ1-4 | TRBV15 | ATRPRSATNEKLF
TRBJ2-7 | TRBV7-2 | ASSPRTSGGFSSYEQY
TRBJ1-1 | TRBV27 | ASSLSFITEAF
TRBJ1-5 | TRBV27 | ASSLGGDQPQH
TRBJ1-4 | TRBV23-1 | ASSHRETNEKLF
TRBJ2-7 | TRBV19 | ASSALGGTYEQY
TRBJ1-5 | TRBV7-2 | ASSLFGSGQGRNQPQH
TRBJ1-5 | TRBV19 | ASSFDRGGGQPQH
TRBJ1-6 | TRBV27 | ASSLSIPSSPLH
TRBJ1-5 | TRBV28 | ASTPNTRGNQPQH
TRBJ1-1 | TRBV28 | ASITPGPGGAF
TRBJ1-2 | TRBV5-1 | ASSLDRGRGGYT
TRBJ2-1 | TRBV7-3 | ASSLTLYNEQF
TRBJ1-1 | TRBV12-3/TRBV12-4 | ASSFSWTEAF
TRBJ1-2 | TRBV28 | ASSPHDIWYGYT
TRBJ1-4 | TRBV7-2 | ASSPSRTIHGGKLF
TRBJ1-5 | TRBV6-2/TRBV6-3 | ASTPARGMRYQH
TRBJ2-6 | TRBV9 | ASSEGTGASGANVLT
TRBJ1-2 | TRBV5-8 | ASSLIHFGYT
TRBJ1-4 | TRBV4-3 | ASSQLGITGGSEKLF
TRBJ2-5 | TRBV7-9 | ASSLGALSRGSETQY
TRBJ1-5 | TRBV6-5 | ASSYQRTGNQPQH
TRBJ1-2 | TRBV18 | ASSPVPQVANYGYT
TRBJ1-2 | TRBV7-8 | ASSLERGYNYGYT
TRBJ1-6 | TRBV27 | ASARSGTINNSPLH
TRBJ2-1 | TRBV19 | ASSIFPGTYNEQF
TRBJ1-5 | TRBV7-2 | ASSLGQGENQPQH
TRBJ2-3 | TRBV9 | ASLGREWADTQY
TRBJ2-5 | TRBV5-1 | ASGRTGGGETQY
TRBJ2-3 | TRBV29-1 | SGSKTAVDRYGDTQY
TRBJ1-5 | TRBV27 | ASSLGNGQPQH
TRBJ1-4 | TRBV7-8 | ASSYRDTNNEKLF
TRBJ1-1 | TRBV7-9 | ASRTQTGTEAF
TRBJ1-5 | TRBV28 | ASSLLVGTGAGNQPQH